One and the same sample provided the 32 T cell receptor beta chains below, sequenced in a study of blood T cell repertoires in COVID-19. Assay: immunoSEQ multiplex PCR; the TCRdb copy retains only in-frame clones and omits some. The repertoire holds 400,000 to 500,000 clones, roughly 84% seen once, with approximately 1.3% in the top ten. Sequenced material: PBMCs or T cells enriched from blood (not recorded which). The origin of the receptors is a woman aged 18-29 years who had been exposed to COVID-19.

V is TRBV7-9 and J is TRBJ2-1; 9 bases are shared with TRBD2. CDR3 length: 19 amino acids. V was clipped by 1 base and J by 0 bases; unmatched bases: 10. Germline loops: CDR1 SEHNR, CDR2 FQNEAQ (reference sequence). The CDR3 is CASSLGRRGTSHSYNEQFF. The CDR3 coding sequence is TGTGCCAGCAGCTTAGGAAGGAGGGGGACTAGCCACTCCTACAATGAGCAGTTCTTC.

Notes on this clone: This specimen includes other DNA sequences encoding the same CDR3. The chain has TRBV5-4 and TRBJ2-3; TRBD2 matches 15 bases. The junction had 6 bases not matched to a gene; V was cut back by 3 bases and J by 4 bases. The CDR3 loop spans 17 amino acids. The germline CDR1 and CDR2 sequences are SGHNT and YYREEE (reference sequence). The CDR3 bases are TGTGCCAGCAGCTCGAGCGGACTAGCGGGAGGGGCAGATACGCAGTATTTT. This sequence encodes CASSSSGLAGGADTQYF.

This chain connects TRBV7-8 to TRBJ1-5, with 8 bases matching TRBD1. Germline trimming cut 1 base from V and 5 bases from J; bases unmatched to any gene: 4. Germline-derived CDR1 and CDR2 are SGHVS and FQNEAQ. The CDR3 loop spans 15 amino acids. The CDR3 loop is CASSLGVTGDQPQHF. The CDR3 coding sequence is TGTGCCAGCAGCTTAGGAGTGACAGGGGATCAGCCCCAGCATTTT.

Regarding this clone: Compared with germline, one end of the junction differs, possibly owing to a read error. This chain connects TRBV9 to TRBJ2-1; 13 bases agree with TRBD2. From germline, CDR1 is SGDLS and CDR2 YYNGEE. CDR3 length equals 18 residues. The DNA of the CDR3 is TGTGCCAGCAGCCCCGGACTAGCGGGGGTCCCCTCCCACAATGAGCAGTTCTTC. It codes for CASSPGLAGVPSHNEQFF.

The CDR3 bases are TGTGCCAGTAGTATGTCCCGGCCGGGAGAGTACGAGCAGTACTTC. It encodes CASSMSRPGEYEQYF. The chain has TRBV19 and TRBJ2-7; a weak D match, TRBD2 (6 bases). Germline-derived CDR1 and CDR2 are LNHDA and SQIVND (reference sequence). V was cut by 3 bases and J by 4 bases, with 16 bases left in between. The CDR3 is made up of 15 amino acids.

The genes are TRBV3-1 (or the pseudogene TRBV3-2) and TRBJ1-1; 7 bases align to TRBD1. The germline CDR1 and CDR2 sequences are LGHDT and YNNKEL (reference sequence). The CDR3 extends over 15 amino acids. Trimming cost V 4 bases and J 4 bases; bases outside gene matches: 9. The CDR3 spells CASSLPRQGRTEAFF. CDR3 DNA sequence: TGTGCCAGCAGCCTCCCGCGACAGGGTCGCACTGAAGCTTTCTTT.

The chain combines TRBV4-1 with TRBJ1-1, with D perhaps matching TRBD1 (6 bases). CDR3 length: 15 amino acids. V was shortened by 2 bases and J by 6 bases, with 16 bases between the two germline ends. CDR1 is MGHRA and CDR2 is YSYEKL in the germline V gene. The CDR3 is CASSQPLRPGAEAFF. The CDR3 DNA sequence: TGCGCCAGCAGCCAACCCCTCCGACCAGGGGCTGAAGCTTTCTTT.

The chain employs TRBV18 and TRBJ2-5, with 9 bases matching TRBD2. The germline CDR1 and CDR2 sequences are KGHSH and LQKENI. This CDR3 is 14 amino acids long. J was trimmed by 5 bases and V by 1 base; bases with no gene match: 2. The CDR3 here is CASSPLREGETQYF. Written as DNA, the CDR3 is TGTGCCAGCTCACCACTGCGGGAGGGGGAGACCCAGTACTTC.

This clone was seen a few times. The V and J genes are TRBV5-1 and TRBJ2-2; 7 nucleotides align to TRBD1. Unmatched junction bases numbered 4, after V lost 0 bases and J lost 2 bases. The germline V gene encodes CDR1 SGHRS and CDR2 YFSETQ. The CDR3 has 16 residues. CDR3 DNA sequence: TGCGCCAGCAGCTTGGGACAGGGATTTAACACCGGGGAGCTGTTTTTT. As protein: CASSLGQGFNTGELFF.

This clone was seen a few times. The chain combines TRBV7-9 with TRBJ2-5; possibly TRBD2 for D (6 bases). The germline gives CDR1 SEHNR, CDR2 FQNEAQ (reference sequence). The CDR3 is 16 amino acids. The ends were cut back, 5 bases at V and 4 bases at J, with 20 bases in the middle. CDR3 residues: CASSPQTSMARETQYF. In DNA, the CDR3 is TGTGCCAGCAGCCCCCAGACTAGTATGGCGAGAGAGACCCAGTACTTC.

This rearrangement joins TRBV5-3 to TRBJ2-5; 7 bases are a match to TRBD2. TRBV5-3 is recorded as an ORF, its role being uncertain. The CDR3 length is 15 residues. The V segment lost 1 base and the J segment 5 bases; nucleotides outside the gene matches: 8. CDR3 sequence (DNA): TGTGCCAGAAGCTTGCGACGGGGGGATCGGGAGACCCAGTACTTC. This codes for CARSLRRGDRETQYF.

The CDR3 bases are TGTGCCAGCAGCCAAGAGTCGGTTTCGACAGATACGCAGTATTTT. It yields the protein CASSQESVSTDTQYF. V gene TRBV4-2 combines with J gene TRBJ2-3; D not resolved. There are 15 residues in the CDR3. Trimming shortened V by 0 bases and J by 3 bases, and 10 bases separated the two germline ends. Germline CDR1 and CDR2: LGHNA and YNFKEQ.

About this clone: Other nucleotide sequences from this sample produce the same CDR3. This rearrangement joins TRBV7-8 to TRBJ2-7; unclear D gene. In germline, CDR1 is SGHVS, CDR2 FQNEAQ. The CDR3 totals 12 residues. V lost 5 bases and J 0 bases, leaving 5 bases between the germline ends. The CDR3 nucleotides are TGTGCCAGCAGCCCGAGCTCCTACGAGCAGTACTTC. This gives the protein CASSPSSYEQYF.

V usage is TRBV2 and J usage is TRBJ2-7; TRBD1 matches 9 bases. From germline, CDR1 is SNHLY and CDR2 FYNNEI. The CDR3 covers 15 residues. Trimming removed 8 bases from V and 6 bases from J; junction bases left unmatched: 14. The CDR3, as DNA: TGTGCCAGCGGTAAAGGTAGTACAGGGGGCCTCGAGCAGTACTTC. Translated: CASGKGSTGGLEQYF.

This sequence joins TRBV29-1 and TRBJ2-7, with 12 bases lining up with TRBD1. V lost 4 bases and J lost 6; bases outside the gene matches: 4. CDR3 length: 13 amino acids. The germline gives CDR1 SQVTM, CDR2 ANQGSEA. The CDR3 region is CSVGDRGLGEQYF. Written as DNA, the CDR3 is TGCAGCGTTGGGGACAGGGGGCTAGGCGAGCAGTACTTC.

This clone was counted a few times. The J gene is TRBJ1-1, the V gene TRBV28; perhaps TRBD1 as D (5 bases). The CDR3 spans 13 residues. Between the trimmed V and J ends, which lost 3 bases and 6 bases, there was a span of 11 bases. CDR1 and CDR2 from the germline V gene are MDHEN and SYDVKM. The CDR3: CASSLSGLSEAFF. As DNA, the CDR3 is TGTGCCAGCAGTTTGTCAGGGCTCTCTGAAGCTTTCTTT.

This clone was detected only once. CDR3 protein: CASSTTGGNSPLHF. The DNA of the CDR3 is TGTGCCAGCTCAACTACAGGGGGTAATTCACCCCTCCACTTT. The V and J genes are TRBV18 and TRBJ1-6, with 8 bases identical to TRBD1. The CDR3 totals 14 residues. Germline V CDR1 and CDR2: KGHSH, LQKENI. V dropped 5 bases and J dropped 6; count of bases not matched to a gene: 3.

This clone was detected only once. The V call is TRBV5-4, the J call TRBJ1-1, with a possible D match to TRBD1 (5 bases). V was clipped by 3 bases and J by 5 bases, with 11 bases between them. Per germline, CDR1 SGHNT and CDR2 YYREEE (reference sequence). There are 13 residues in the CDR3. For the CDR3, the DNA is TGTGCCAGCAGCTCCCCAGGGAGGACTGAAGCTTTCTTT. Residues: CASSSPGRTEAFF.

This clone was picked up a small number of times. J is TRBJ2-1 and V is TRBV6-5, with a tentative D call TRBD2 (5 bases). The CDR3 loop spans 15 amino acids. V lost 6 bases and J lost 10, with 22 bases in between. Germline V gene data show CDR1 as MNHEY and CDR2 as SVGAGI. The CDR3 DNA is TGTGCCAGCAGCCCCGGCTCCGGACTTGGCTGGGAGCAGTTCTTC. Its translation: CASSPGSGLGWEQFF.

Details on this clone: The same CDR3 also results from other DNA sequences found in this sample. This chain uses TRBV28 with TRBJ2-1; TRBD2 matches at 7 bases. The CDR3 sequence is 15 residues long. In germline, CDR1 is MDHEN, CDR2 SYDVKM. J gave up 3 bases and V 3 bases, and 5 bases lay outside the gene matches. The CDR3 region is CASSFLGEGYNEQFF. In DNA, the CDR3 is TGTGCCAGCAGTTTCTTGGGGGAGGGCTACAATGAGCAGTTCTTC.

V is TRBV7-2 and J is TRBJ2-3, with TRBD2 matching over 7 bases. Trimming at V came to 5 bases and at J to 3 bases, leaving 8 bases not matched to a gene. Germline V gene data show CDR1 as SGHTA and CDR2 as FQGNSA. The CDR3 totals 15 residues. The DNA of the CDR3 is TGTGCCAGCAGCCCAAGGCAGGGAGGGACAGATACGCAGTATTTT. It specifies CASSPRQGGTDTQYF.

The chain combines TRBV11-2 with TRBJ2-7; tentative D call: TRBD2 (5 bases). Deletions cut 6 bases from V and 0 bases from J, with 18 bases between. In germline, CDR1 is SGHAT, CDR2 FQNNGV. The CDR3 runs 16 residues. The CDR3 DNA reads as TGTGCCAGCAGTCCTCTCGGAGGAGCGAGCTCCTACGAGCAGTACTTC. It specifies CASSPLGGASSYEQYF.

The chain combines TRBV14 with TRBJ2-7, with unresolved D. Germline V gene data show CDR1 as SGHDN and CDR2 as FVKESK. This CDR3 is built from 16 residues. Trimming pared 1 base from V and 0 bases from J, leaving 13 bases between. This CDR3 is CASSQVKSPFSYEQYF. The CDR3, as DNA: TGTGCCAGCAGCCAAGTGAAGAGCCCATTCTCCTACGAGCAGTACTTC.

V usage is TRBV4-2 and J usage is TRBJ1-1; maybe TRBD1 (6 bases). V dropped 1 base and J dropped 1 base, with 7 bases sitting between them. Germline CDR1 and CDR2: LGHNA and YNFKEQ. The CDR3 loop spans 14 amino acids. CDR3: CASSQVDRNTEAFF. DNA for the CDR3: TGTGCCAGCAGCCAAGTGGACAGGAACACTGAAGCTTTCTTT.

The sample holds one count of this clone. This chain links TRBV2 with TRBJ1-2; D not resolved. Per the germline V gene, CDR1 is SNHLY and CDR2 is FYNNEI. CDR3 length: 12 residues. Trimming stripped 6 bases from V and 8 bases from J, with 13 bases between. The DNA for the CDR3 is TGTGCCAGCAGGGCAGGCCTCGACGGCTACACCTTC. Its protein is CASRAGLDGYTF.

This clone was observed a few times. The gene calls are TRBV4-3 and TRBJ1-4, with 11 bases fitting TRBD1. V gave up 4 bases and J gave up 8 bases; unmatched junction bases: 9. This CDR3 region has 16 residues. Germline V gives CDR1 LGHNA, CDR2 YSLEER. CDR3: CASSLRPGQGDEKLFF. CDR3 bases: TGCGCCAGCAGCCTACGCCCGGGACAGGGGGACGAAAAACTGTTTTTT.

This clone has more than one count but fewer than ten. The gene calls are TRBV29-1 and TRBJ1-2, with a weak D call TRBD1 (6 bases). The germline V and J ends were trimmed by 0 bases and 0 bases, with 11 bases remaining between them. Germline V gene data show CDR1 as SQVTM and CDR2 as ANQGSEA. The CDR3 runs 15 residues. The CDR3 bases are TGCAGCGTTGAAGACAGGGACAACCCTAACTATGGCTACACCTTC. Encoded protein: CSVEDRDNPNYGYTF.

The genes are TRBV2 and TRBJ2-3; 9 bases align to TRBD1. The CDR3 extends over 17 amino acids. Germline lookup yields CDR1 SNHLY and CDR2 FYNNEI. After removal of 5 bases from V and 4 bases from J, the junction contained 13 bases not matched to a gene. The CDR3 spells CASSMLPGTGYPDTQYF. In DNA, the CDR3 is TGTGCCAGCAGTATGCTACCCGGGACAGGGTATCCAGATACGCAGTATTTT.

This chain links TRBV2 with TRBJ2-7, with TRBD2 identical over 9 bases. The CDR3 has 14 residues. Germline CDR1 reads SNHLY; CDR2 reads FYNNEI. Germline trimming cut 1 base from V and 9 bases from J; bases unmatched to any gene: 7. The DNA of the CDR3 is TGTGCCAGCAGTGAAGGGTCTAGCGGGGAGGTGCAGTACTTC. It encodes CASSEGSSGEVQYF.

This chain connects TRBV4-2 to TRBJ2-1; 10 nucleotides align to TRBD1. The CDR3 covers 15 residues. Germline V gives CDR1 LGHNA, CDR2 YNFKEQ. Trimming at V came to 1 base and at J to 6 bases, leaving 3 bases not matched to a gene. The CDR3 sequence is CASSQGRDRGNEQFF. CDR3 coding DNA: TGTGCCAGCAGCCAAGGCAGGGACAGGGGCAATGAGCAGTTCTTC.

The chain joins TRBV6-5 to TRBJ1-1; possibly TRBD1 for D (6 bases). V was clipped by 4 bases and J by 5 bases, with 11 bases between them. The germline CDR1 and CDR2 sequences are MNHEY and SVGAGI. This CDR3 contains 13 residues. The CDR3 loop reads CASSFEGDTEAFF. CDR3 nucleotides: TGTGCCAGCAGTTTCGAGGGGGATACTGAAGCTTTCTTT.

This clone was observed a handful of times. This sequence joins TRBV7-9 and TRBJ2-7, with 7 bases identical to TRBD2. In germline, CDR1 is SEHNR, CDR2 FQNEAQ (reference sequence). J gave up 0 bases and V 4 bases, and 3 bases lay outside the gene matches. The CDR3 consists of 14 residues. As DNA, the CDR3 is TGTGCCAGCAGCTCCAGGACTAGCTCCTACGAGCAGTACTTC. Translated: CASSSRTSSYEQYF.